Here is one T cell receptor beta chain with its context. This clone occurred a few times. Its antigen is not yet known. The record has no base qualities; no much larger clone is one base away. Collaborating institutions collected whole blood in K2EDTA tubes following their own protocols. For TCRbeta analysis, collaborators shipped samples as frozen whole blood, isolated PBMCs, or DNA extracted from either of those sample types. This sample was included in a study of blood T cell repertoires in COVID-19 (dated by TCRdb to the early 2020s). Study-wide context: Collaborator samples came from the United States, Italy and Spain and covered acute and convalescent phases of COVID-19. The material from the prospective study consisted of cDNA or gDNA derived from T cells, B-cell-depleted T cells, or PBMCs. Subjects who had been exposed to COVID-19, were actively infected with it, or had recovered from it provided the deeply sampled blood TCRbeta repertoires that made up the dataset. The repertoires were made available in a free public database intended to serve as a resource for research on the immune response to SARS-CoV-2. Samples were obtained from the ongoing ImmuneRACE study (first 160 participants) and from 1,254 subjects provided by 6 global collaborators. Nearly every sample came with metadata listing a de-identified subject ID, COVID-19 status, age in years and sex. Where HLA class I and class II types were available, the types were taken from metadata supplied by the sample provider, not from assay-based typing. Study-wide findings and limitations: How much clinical and demographic metadata was included differed by source and by participant, and the metadata was provided uncurated.

The immunoSEQ Assay, a bias-controlled multiplex PCR, was used to amplify TCRbeta CDR3 regions from genomic DNA. On the study's bioinformatics: Within the assay, amplification of reference gene primers was used to estimate how many nucleated cells each sample contained. To quantify the absolute abundance of each unique TCRbeta CDR3 rearrangement, sequence reads were collapsed and filtered. For each sample, productive Simpson clonality was calculated as the square root of Simpson's diversity index over productive rearrangements. Drawn from immuneACCESS, this table holds only the in-frame rearrangements with V and J called that TCRdb kept. Clones are partly lost; checked studies trace under half to an unresolved V gene and leave the rest unexplained. V and J calls and clone size are those listed in that table; D and trimming were worked out from the DNA. Counted in this sample were 60,000 or so clones; about 79% of them appeared once. The ten biggest clones cover roughly 5.3% of the sample.

This sequence was found in a human donor in a cohort sampled during active COVID-19. The material sequenced was peripheral blood.

The CDR3 protein is CASSLAGAGANVLTF. The nucleotide sequence reads TGTGCCAGCAGCTTAGCGGGGGCTGGGGCCAACGTCCTGACTTTC. The rearranged segments are TRBV5-4 and TRBJ2-6, with 8 junctional bases fitting TRBD2. Spanning cysteine to phenylalanine, the CDR3 consists of 15 amino acids. The CDR3 DNA has 45 bases and is translated from base 1. Ends trimmed: V by 2 bases, J by 2 bases; bases unmatched to a gene: 0. From a lookup of the germline V gene (reference sequence), CDR1 and CDR2 are SGHNT and YYREEE.